This T cell receptor beta chain emerged from a study of cytomegalovirus exposure and HLA in healthy donors. The V gene's germline CDR1 is SGHVS and CDR2 FQNEAQ. Between the trimmed V and J ends, which lost 1 base and 0 bases, there was a span of 10 bases. The CDR3 sequence is 16 residues long. The PCR ran on 60 Vbeta and 13 Jbeta primers. Sequencing was performed with immunoSEQ multiplex PCR; in TCRdb, only in-frame clones are kept and a portion is missing. The data hold 70,000 to 95,000 clones, with roughly 60% observed a single time. The chain carries TRBV7-8 and TRBJ1-5, with D hard to call. Input material: PBMCs. The TCR comes from a woman aged 30 to 39 in good health and CMV-seropositive. The CDR3: CASSLGGAYSNQPQHF. CDR3 in DNA: TGTGCCAGCAGCTTAGGTGGAGCTTATAGCAATCAGCCCCAGCATTTT.